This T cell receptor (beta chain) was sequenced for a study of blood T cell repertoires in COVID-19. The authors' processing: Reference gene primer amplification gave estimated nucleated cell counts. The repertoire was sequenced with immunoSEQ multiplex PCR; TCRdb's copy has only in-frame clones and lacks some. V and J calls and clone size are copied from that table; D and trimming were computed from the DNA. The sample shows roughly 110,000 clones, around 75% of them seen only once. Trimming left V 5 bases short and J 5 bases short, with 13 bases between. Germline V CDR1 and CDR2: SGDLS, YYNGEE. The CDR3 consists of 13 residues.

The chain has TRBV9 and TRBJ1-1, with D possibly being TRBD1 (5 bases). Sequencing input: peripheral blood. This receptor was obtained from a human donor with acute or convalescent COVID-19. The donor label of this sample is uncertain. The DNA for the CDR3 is TGTGCCAGCAGGTCCCGCGGGGCTACTGAAGCTTTCTTT. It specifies CASRSRGATEAFF.